The 18 T cell receptor beta chains below all came from one sample that was sequenced in a study of human T cells and chemical hapten exposure (dated by TCRdb to the early 2020s). What this sample's time point label stands for: pre-sensitization, week 0. The treatment or condition label for this specimen denotes: therapeutic diphenylcyclopropenone sensitization with weekly scalp DPC. Library method: RACE. The sequencing machine was a NextSeq 500. The public reads were quality trimmed at Q25 with fastp and then assembled into clones with MiXCR by TCRdb, keeping productive beta chains. Duplicate CDR3 protein sequences are folded into a single record with the most common DNA and genes. The sample table shows around 300,000 distinct CDR3 sequences, and 7.5% to 9% are seen once. The ten largest clones capture 1.2% of the sample. The specimen was whole blood, collected in connection with sensitization to the hapten diphenylcyclopropenone (DPC). These receptors were obtained from a man aged 18 to 30 with alopecia areata. Some clones in this sample may be carry-over from other donors' samples.

The chain combines TRBV20-1 with TRBJ1-1, with 9 bases aligning to TRBD1. The CDR3 has 15 residues. V shed 1 base, J shed 1 base, and the junction held 4 bases outside the gene matches. Germline V lookup: CDR1 DFQATT, CDR2 SNEGSKA (reference sequence). CDR3 DNA: TGCAGTGCTAGAGCCCCGGGACAGGGGAACACTGAAGCTTTCTTT. It specifies CSARAPGQGNTEAFF.

The sample holds many counts of this clonotype. This chain uses TRBV29-1 with TRBJ2-2; no reliable D call. This CDR3 spans 14 amino acids. The V gene's germline CDR1 is SQVTM and CDR2 ANQGSEA. V lost 3 bases and J 4 bases, leaving 12 bases between the germline ends. CDR3 sequence: CSVDPGPGTGELFF. Here the CDR3 DNA reads TGCAGCGTTGATCCCGGGCCCGGCACCGGGGAGCTGTTTTTT.

The gene calls are TRBV4-3 and TRBJ1-1; 7 nucleotides match TRBD1. The V and J ends lost 0 bases and 0 bases, in that order; junction bases with no gene match: 7. The CDR3 extends over 17 amino acids. In germline, CDR1 is LGHNA, CDR2 YSLEER. The CDR3 DNA follows: TGCGCCAGCAGCCAAGAACGGGACAGTATTTTGAACACTGAAGCTTTCTTT. Amino acid sequence: CASSQERDSILNTEAFF.

The rearrangement joins TRBV9 to TRBJ2-3; D is unclear. V lost 0 bases, J lost 0 bases, and 11 bases lay in between. This CDR3 has 16 amino acids. Germline V gene sequence: CDR1 SGDLS, CDR2 YYNGEE. The CDR3 DNA sequence: TGTGCCAGCAGCGTAGGGGCGGACCCTAGCACAGATACGCAGTATTTT. It codes for CASSVGADPSTDTQYF.

This clonotype was seen at least ten times. In DNA, the CDR3 is TGTGCCAGCAGCAAAGGACAGGGGACGCCTAGCACAGATACGCAGTATTTT. Translated: CASSKGQGTPSTDTQYF. The chain couples TRBV21-1 to TRBJ2-3; the D call TRBD1 from the table was never checked on the DNA. TRBV21-1 is recorded as a pseudogene. There are 17 residues in the CDR3.

A few counts support this clonotype. The chain employs TRBV6-5 and TRBJ1-5; 9 nucleotides line up with TRBD1. The CDR3 extends over 14 amino acids. The J segment lost 8 bases and the V segment lost 4 bases, leaving 6 bases of the junction unmatched. The germline gives CDR1 MNHEY, CDR2 SVGAGI. The DNA of the CDR3 is TGTGCCAGCAGTTTGGGACAGGGAGGAGAGCCCCAGCATTTT. This codes for CASSLGQGGEPQHF.

The CDR3: CASSLKPHGYTF. In DNA form, the CDR3 reads TGTGCCAGCAGCTTAAAACCGCATGGCTACACCTTC. V is TRBV13 and J is TRBJ1-2; D unresolved. The CDR3 contains 12 residues. V was clipped by 2 bases and J by 6 bases, with 7 bases between them. Germline V gene sequence: CDR1 PRHDT, CDR2 FYEKMQ (reference sequence).

V gene TRBV28 combines with J gene TRBJ2-7; D is perhaps TRBD2 (6 bases). CDR1 and CDR2 (germline): MDHEN, SYDVKM. The CDR3 contains 14 residues. The germline V and J ends were trimmed by 9 bases and 5 bases, with 20 bases remaining between them. CDR3 sequence reads: CASSLGGASHEQYF. DNA for the CDR3: TGTGCCAGTTCTCTAGGAGGGGCTTCCCACGAGCAGTACTTC.

This clonotype was observed many times. This rearrangement joins TRBV28 to TRBJ1-2; D is undetermined. The germline V and J ends were trimmed by 1 base and 2 bases, with 11 bases remaining between them. Germline loops: CDR1 MDHEN, CDR2 SYDVKM. The CDR3 spans 15 residues. In nucleotides, the CDR3 is TGTGCCAGCAGTTTATACGCGGCGGGGAACTATGGCTACACCTTC. Translating it yields CASSLYAAGNYGYTF.

This clonotype was seen only a few times. The genes are TRBV6-6 and TRBJ2-2, with D unresolved. V lost 6 bases, J lost 2 bases, and 7 bases lay in between. The V gene's germline CDR1 is MNHNY and CDR2 SVGAGI (reference sequence). The CDR3 is made up of 13 amino acids. CDR3 nucleotides: TGTGCCAGCAGCCGTATTAACACCGGGGAGCTGTTTTTT. The encoded protein is CASSRINTGELFF.

This clonotype was recorded at least ten times. The V and J genes are TRBV10-3 and TRBJ2-7; 13 positions match TRBD2. Germline CDR1 is ENHRY and CDR2 is SYGVKD. With V trimmed by 2 bases and J by 4 bases, 5 bases remained unmatched. The CDR3 runs to 16 residues. CDR3 sequence (DNA): TGTGCCATCAGTGAGCCGGGACTAGCGGGAATATACGAGCAGTACGTC. Translating gives CAISEPGLAGIYEQYV.

The chain has TRBV14 and TRBJ2-1; weak D call: TRBD1 (6 bases). This CDR3 contains 14 residues. The V end was cut by 5 bases, the J end by 4 bases, with 12 bases between. CDR1 SGHDN and CDR2 FVKESK come from the germline V gene. The CDR3 DNA sequence: TGTGCCAGCAGCTCAACAGGGTTTTACAATGAGCAGTTCTTC. Residues: CASSSTGFYNEQFF.

This clonotype was recorded many times. The chain links TRBV10-3 to TRBJ1-2; 10 bases are a match to TRBD1. CDR3 size: 17 residues. V shed 6 bases, J shed 0 bases, and the junction held 10 bases outside the gene matches. Germline V CDR1 and CDR2: ENHRY, SYGVKD. In nucleotides, the CDR3 is TGTGCCATCAGCCGAAGGGACAGGGGAGGCTCTAACTATGGCTACACCTTC. This encodes CAISRRDRGGSNYGYTF.

This clonotype was observed a few times. The chain is built from TRBV5-1 and TRBJ1-3; D is uncertain. Trimming stripped 2 bases from V and 9 bases from J, with 15 bases between. CDR1 SGHRS and CDR2 YFSETQ come from the germline V gene. There are 14 residues in the CDR3. The CDR3 loop is CASSLGPGEVTIYF. DNA for the CDR3: TGCGCCAGCAGCTTAGGGCCCGGAGAGGTCACCATATATTTT.

This clonotype was seen a few times. The chain couples TRBV15 to TRBJ2-7; D gene ambiguous. V gave up 0 bases and J gave up 4 bases, with 7 bases separating them. The CDR3 extends over 13 amino acids. Germline V gene data show CDR1 as LNHNV and CDR2 as YYDKDF (reference sequence). CDR3 DNA sequence: TGTGCCACCAGCAGAGAGGGAAGATACGAGCAGTACTTC. Translated: CATSREGRYEQYF.

The chain is built from TRBV7-2 and TRBJ1-3, with a possible D match to TRBD1 (6 bases). V was clipped by 1 base and J by 3 bases, with 16 bases between them. The CDR3 runs 17 residues. Germline CDR1 and CDR2: SGHTA and FQGNSA. The CDR3 sequence is CASSLVAGAEVGNTIYF. CDR3 DNA: TGTGCCAGCAGCTTAGTTGCGGGGGCAGAAGTTGGAAACACCATATATTTT.

This clonotype has more than one count but fewer than ten. The rearrangement links TRBV7-9 to TRBJ1-1; D not resolved. The germline V gene has CDR1 SEHNR and CDR2 FQNEAQ (reference sequence). The CDR3 totals 12 residues. V was cut by 1 base and J by 6 bases, with 6 bases left in between. This chain's CDR3 is CASSLVSPEAFF. The CDR3 bases are TGTGCCAGCAGCTTAGTATCGCCTGAAGCTTTCTTT.

J is TRBJ1-2 and V is TRBV28; D is possibly TRBD1 (5 bases). This CDR3 is 14 amino acids long. CDR1 is MDHEN and CDR2 is SYDVKM in the germline V gene. The V end was cut by 5 bases, the J end by 4 bases, with 14 bases between. DNA of the CDR3: TGTGCCAGCAGTCAACTGGGGGGTACCTATGGCTACACCTTC. The encoded protein is CASSQLGGTYGYTF.